This T cell receptor (beta chain) was sequenced in a study of neoadjuvant anti-PD-1 for oral cavity cancer. This CDR3 has 15 amino acids. The V gene lost 5 bases and the J gene lost 3 bases, with 17 bases spanning the gap. The V gene's germline CDR1 is MDHEN and CDR2 SYDVKM. Six replicates per PBMC sample, mostly from roughly 490 ng of genomic DNA. TCRdb's table, derived via immunoSEQ multiplex PCR, lists solely in-frame clones and lacks some. This sample has tens of thousands of clones, with around 80% found just once. These newly diagnosed stage II-IVA oral cavity squamous cell carcinoma patients had no prior systemic or radiation treatment.

The input for sequencing was PBMCs, taken before nivolumab (anti-PD-1) treatment. V and J are TRBV28 and TRBJ2-7, with D perhaps TRBD2 (6 bases). The TCR comes from a person aged 35-79 years with oral cavity squamous cell carcinoma. The CDR3 nucleotides are TGTGCCAGCAGTACCCTCCCAGCGGGTGGCTACGAGCAGTACTTC. Its translation: CASSTLPAGGYEQYF.